This is a list of T cell receptor beta chains from one sample in a study of cytomegalovirus exposure and HLA in healthy donors. The repertoire was sequenced with immunoSEQ multiplex PCR; TCRdb's copy has only in-frame clones and lacks some. The sample has roughly 60,000 clones, about 70% seen once. Sequencing input: PBMCs. Source of these receptors: a woman aged 55-70 years in good health and CMV-seropositive. CDR3s include the opening cysteine and the closing phenylalanine or tryptophan. A D gene is named only where the DNA matches it firmly. Some rows mark clone size as missing; the rest say once, few, many or name a class of expanded clone.

D: .
J: TRBJ1-1
size: medium-sized
V: TRBV2
DNA: TGTGCCAGCAGTGGTCAAAAGGGGCAGACCATGAACACTGAAGCTTTCTTT
CDR3: CASSGQKGQTMNTEAFF

D: .
J: TRBJ2-2
size: few
V: TRBV2
DNA: TGTGCCAGCAGTCGTTTGGGGAAACACCGGGGAGCTGTTTTT
CDR3: CASSRLGKHRGAVF

D: TRBD2
J: TRBJ2-1
size: .
V: TRBV7-2
DNA: TGTGCCAGCAGCTCGGGACTAGCGGGTTATGAGCAGTTCTTC
CDR3: CASSSGLAGYEQFF

D: .
J: TRBJ1-4
size: .
V: TRBV18
DNA: TGTGCCAGCTCACTGTACGGACAATCAACTAATGAAAAACTGTTTTTT
CDR3: CASSLYGQSTNEKLFF

D: TRBD1
J: TRBJ1-2
size: .
V: TRBV2
DNA: TGTGCCAGCAGTGAAGCCTCAGGGGGTGGTGGCTACACCTTC
CDR3: CASSEASGGGGYTF

D: .
J: TRBJ2-5
size: many
V: TRBV2
DNA: TGTGCCAGCAGTGAGCTGTCAGGCCAAGAGACCCAGTACTTC
CDR3: CASSELSGQETQYF

D: .
J: TRBJ1-1
size: .
V: TRBV11-2
DNA: TGTGCCAGCAGCTCCTTCTACGGTGGAGGAAACACTGAAGCTTTCTTT
CDR3: CASSSFYGGGNTEAFF

D: TRBD2
J: TRBJ2-5
size: .
V: TRBV7-9
DNA: TGTTCCAGCAGCCCGGGGTCGACTAGCGGGGGGGCCCTTCTGGAGACCCAGTACTTC
CDR3: CSSSPGSTSGGALLETQYF

D: .
J: TRBJ1-1
size: few
V: TRBV5-4
DNA: TGTGCCAGCAGCCAGAGGGCGGGAGCTGAAGCTTTCTTT
CDR3: CASSQRAGAEAFF

D: .
J: TRBJ2-1
size: many
V: TRBV6-5
DNA: TGTGCCAGCAGTTACTCGAAGGGGTTCTACAATGAGCAGTTCTTC
CDR3: CASSYSKGFYNEQFF

D: .
J: TRBJ1-1
size: few
V: TRBV12-5
DNA: TGTGCTAGTGGTTTCCCCCGTCAGTCTGAAGCTTTCTTT
CDR3: CASGFPRQSEAFF

D: .
J: TRBJ1-5
size: once
V: TRBV30
DNA: TGTGCCTGGAGTGTAGGGGTTATCGGCAATCAGCCCCAGCATTTT
CDR3: CAWSVGVIGNQPQHF

D: .
J: TRBJ1-6
size: .
V: TRBV4-3
DNA: TGCGCCAGCAGCCAAGAGTCAAATTCACCCCTCCACTTT
CDR3: CASSQESNSPLHF

D: TRBD1
J: TRBJ2-1
size: .
V: TRBV5-4
DNA: TGTGCCAGCAGCTTGGATACTTCGACAGGGCTAAATGAGCAGTTCTTC
CDR3: CASSLDTSTGLNEQFF

D: TRBD1
J: TRBJ1-2
size: .
V: TRBV7-2
DNA: TGTGCCAGCAGCTTAGGGGGACAGACTCGCTATGGCTACACCTTC
CDR3: CASSLGGQTRYGYTF